A single sample gave rise to the 30 T cell receptor beta chains below, sequenced in a study of CD8+CD57+ T cells in acquired aplastic anemia. The template used for profiling TCR beta VDJ and CDR3 was genomic DNA. TCRdb re-derived calls from the reads in MiXCR, one entry per CDR3 protein. Here the sample spans roughly 150,000 distinct CDR3 sequences, around 48% being singletons. It was patients with CD8+CD57+ cell expansion by flow cytometry who were chosen for sequencing. Sequenced sample: sorted CD4+, CD8+, or CD8+CD57+ T cells (not recorded which) from PBMCs. These receptors all stem from a human donor with aplastic anemia.

This clonotype was detected once. The V and J genes are TRBV10-3 and TRBJ2-1, with TRBD1 matching 7 bases. The CDR3 runs 15 residues. Unmatched junction bases numbered 6, after V lost 6 bases and J lost 1 base. Germline V lookup: CDR1 ENHRY, CDR2 SYGVKD. CDR3 nucleotide sequence: TGTGCCATCAGCGCCAGGGGACAGTCCTACAATGAGCAGTTCTTC. Its protein product is CAISARGQSYNEQFF.

Remarks on this clonotype: A much larger clonotype is one base distant, so this may be a read error. This sequence joins TRBV14 and TRBJ2-5, with D perhaps matching TRBD2 (5 bases). CDR1 and CDR2 from the germline V gene are SGHDN and FVKESK. V lost 4 bases, J lost 5 bases, and 17 bases lay in between. The CDR3 spans 15 residues. The CDR3 DNA is TGTGCCAGCAGCCTAGATGAGGGTATGAGGGAGACCCAGTACTTC. This encodes CASSLDEGMRETQYF.

Worth noting for this clonotype: A much larger clone sits a single nucleotide away, making a read error possible. This rearrangement joins TRBV15 to TRBJ2-7, with D hard to call. The CDR3 is 13 amino acids. CDR1 is LNHNV and CDR2 is YYDKDF in the germline V gene (reference sequence). As DNA, the CDR3 is TGTGCCACCGGCAGAGGTCTCTCCTACGAGCAGTACTTC. As protein: CATGRGLSYEQYF.

This clonotype occurred many times. The chain joins TRBV6-1 to TRBJ2-5; D unresolved. Germline CDR1 MNHNS, CDR2 SASEGT. Deletions cut 4 bases from V and 1 base from J, with 7 bases between. The CDR3 length is 13 residues. CDR3 DNA: TGTGCCAGCAGTGTTATAGGCCAAGAGACCCAGTACTTC. Translating it yields CASSVIGQETQYF.

This clonotype was seen a handful of times. J is TRBJ2-1 and V is TRBV27, with 12 bases identical to TRBD2. V gave up 9 bases and J gave up 5 bases; unmatched junction bases: 5. CDR1 is MNHEY, CDR2 SMNVEV, per germline (reference sequence). The length of the CDR3 is 14 residues. CDR3 coding DNA: TGTGCCAGTACCGGACTAGCGGGGAACAATGAGCAGTTCTTC. It specifies CASTGLAGNNEQFF.

This chain joins TRBV29-1 and TRBJ2-7; a possible D gene is TRBD1 (5 bases). Trimming took off 7 bases at V and 1 base at J, with 8 bases between the two ends. Germline V gene sequence: CDR1 SQVTM, CDR2 ANQGSEA. CDR3 length: 11 residues. In DNA form, the CDR3 reads TGCAGCGCCCAGGGTTCCTACGAGCAGTACTTC. Residues: CSAQGSYEQYF.

This clonotype was counted at least ten times. The chain has TRBV4-3 and TRBJ1-4; no firm D call. The CDR3 runs to 12 residues. The germline CDR1 and CDR2 sequences are LGHNA and YSLEER. The V end lost 1 base, the J end lost 7 bases, and 4 bases lay between the germline ends. Here the CDR3 DNA reads TGCGCCAGCAGCCAAGCGACTGAAAAACTGTTTTTT. This gives the protein CASSQATEKLFF.

This clonotype was found many times. The V and J genes are TRBV7-3 and TRBJ2-7; D possibly corresponds to TRBD2 (6 bases). V was cut by 8 bases and J by 7 bases, with 12 bases left in between. Germline CDR1 and CDR2: SGHTA and FQGTGA. The CDR3 extends over 11 amino acids. For the CDR3, the DNA is TGTGCCAGCGGCAATGGGGGGGAGCAGTACTTC. It specifies CASGNGGEQYF.

The V and J genes are TRBV25-1 and TRBJ2-3; TRBD2 might be the D (6 bases). Trimming shortened V by 7 bases and J by 2 bases, and 13 bases separated the two germline ends. This CDR3 contains 14 residues. CDR1 is MGHDK, CDR2 SYGVNS, per germline. CDR3 amino acids: CASTPLALTDTQYF. In nucleotides, the CDR3 is TGTGCCAGCACACCACTAGCCCTCACAGATACGCAGTATTTT.

The chain employs TRBV10-3 and TRBJ2-1, with D tentatively TRBD1 (5 bases). Trimming cost V 3 bases and J 3 bases, with 9 bases left between them. Germline CDR1 is ENHRY and CDR2 is SYGVKD. The CDR3 extends over 14 amino acids. The CDR3 region is CAISDQGNYNEQFF. CDR3 sequence (DNA): TGTGCCATCAGTGATCAGGGAAACTACAATGAGCAGTTCTTC.

The chain uses TRBV7-3 and TRBJ1-2; D is ambiguous. Looked up from germline, CDR1 is SGHTA and CDR2 is FQGTGA. The CDR3 length is 15 residues. V shed 6 bases and J shed 4 bases, with 18 bases lying between them. The chain's CDR3 is CASRAGGETTYGYTF. Written as DNA, the CDR3 is TGTGCCAGCAGAGCCGGAGGAGAAACGACCTATGGCTACACCTTC.

The chain couples TRBV24-1 to TRBJ1-1; TRBD1 agrees at 10 bases. V lost 3 bases and J lost 4; bases outside the gene matches: 4. Germline assignment: CDR1 KGHDR and CDR2 SFDVKD. The CDR3 is made up of 15 amino acids. The CDR3, as DNA: TGTGCCACCAGTGATGGGGGACAGGGGAGCACTGAAGCTTTCTTT. Translation: CATSDGGQGSTEAFF.

The chain combines TRBV11-2 with TRBJ2-1; 11 nucleotides match TRBD2. Germline V gene sequence: CDR1 SGHAT, CDR2 FQNNGV. The trim removed 5 bases at V and 5 bases at J, leaving 5 bases unmatched. CDR3 length: 15 residues. CDR3 residues: CASSLGTSGNNEQFF. The CDR3 DNA reads TGTGCCAGCAGCCTCGGGACTAGCGGAAACAATGAGCAGTTCTTC.

This clonotype showed up many times. The chain couples TRBV20-1 to TRBJ2-7; the D gene is possibly TRBD1 (5 bases). The germline CDR1 and CDR2 sequences are DFQATT and SNEGSKA (reference sequence). The CDR3 is 14 amino acids. The ends were cut back, 1 base at V and 3 bases at J, with 13 bases in the middle. The CDR3 loop reads CSARVQGMDYEQYF. The CDR3 DNA follows: TGCAGTGCTAGAGTCCAGGGTATGGACTACGAGCAGTACTTC.

Regarding this clonotype: Germline and junction disagree at one end, which may indicate a read error. V and J are TRBV19 and TRBJ2-7; 7 nucleotides align to TRBD2. This CDR3 spans 14 amino acids. CDR1 and CDR2 from the germline V gene are LNHDA and SQIVND (reference sequence). CDR3 sequence: CASSIGGFSYEPYF. The CDR3 DNA follows: TGTGCCAGTAGTATCGGGGGGTTCTCCTACGAGCCGTACTTC. The whole variable domain, remainder taken from reference TRBV19 and TRBJ2-7, is DGGITQSPKYLFRKEGQNVTLSCEQNLNHDAMYWYRQDPGQGLRLIYYSQIVNDFQKGDIAEGYSVSREKKESFPLTVTSAQKNPTAFYLCASSIGGFSYEPYFGPGTRLTVT.

This clonotype was recorded a few times. This chain joins TRBV10-3 and TRBJ2-5; 12 bases map to TRBD2. V lost 7 bases, J lost 7 bases, and 13 bases stayed unmatched. Germline assignment: CDR1 ENHRY and CDR2 SYGVKD. The CDR3 is 16 residues long. The CDR3 spells CAITSGTSGLGGTQYF. In nucleotides, the CDR3 is TGTGCCATCACCTCGGGGACTAGCGGGTTAGGGGGGACCCAGTACTTC.

The chain carries TRBV12-3 or TRBV12-4 and TRBJ2-7; TRBD1 matches 7 bases. The V segment lost 6 bases and the J segment 3 bases; nucleotides outside the gene matches: 8. This CDR3 spans 14 amino acids. The CDR3 nucleotides are TGTGCCAGCAGGGCCGACAGGGACGACTACGAGCAGTACTTC. As protein: CASRADRDDYEQYF.

The chain links TRBV25-1 to TRBJ2-1; the match to TRBD2 covers 7 bases. CDR3 length: 17 amino acids. Germline V CDR1 and CDR2: MGHDK, SYGVNS. Trimming at V came to 3 bases and at J to 9 bases, leaving 17 bases not matched to a gene. The CDR3 region has the DNA TGTGCCAGCAGTGAGCTCGGGACCGGGACTACGCACAGTGAGCAGTTCTTC. Translation gives CASSELGTGTTHSEQFF. The full variable domain, with the rest looked up from reference TRBV25-1 and TRBJ2-1, is EADIYQTPRYLVIGTGKKITLECSQTMGHDKMYWYQQDPGMELHLIHYSYGVNSTEKGDLSSESTVSRIRTEHFPLTLESARPSHTSQYLCASSELGTGTTHSEQFFGPGTRLTVL.

The CDR3 loop is CASSERSSYEQYF. CDR3 nucleotide sequence: TGCGCCAGCAGTGAGCGGAGCTCCTACGAGCAGTACTTC. The gene calls are TRBV10-2 and TRBJ2-7; D not certain. Germline V gene sequence: CDR1 WSHSY, CDR2 SAAADI. The CDR3 extends over 13 amino acids. V was trimmed by 2 bases and J by 0 bases, leaving 5 bases between them.

CDR3 DNA sequence: TGTGCCAGTAGTATAGAGGTTTCGGGGGACAACACCGGGGAGCTGTTTTTT. Translating gives CASSIEVSGDNTGELFF. V gene TRBV19 combines with J gene TRBJ2-2; maybe TRBD2 (6 bases). The CDR3 runs 17 residues. V shed 0 bases and J shed 2 bases, with 13 bases lying between them. CDR1 and CDR2 (germline): LNHDA, SQIVND (reference sequence).

This chain connects TRBV6-1 to TRBJ1-4; 9 bases are shared with TRBD1. V lost 6 bases, J lost 9 bases, and 11 bases stayed unmatched. The length of the CDR3 is 15 residues. CDR1 and CDR2 (germline): MNHNS, SASEGT. The chain's CDR3 is CASSPMGQGGKKLFF. The CDR3 DNA sequence: TGTGCCAGCAGCCCGATGGGACAGGGTGGGAAAAAACTGTTTTTT.

Turning to this clonotype: Being one base from a much bigger clone, this may be a read error. V and J are TRBV11-1 and TRBJ2-2; the D gene is possibly TRBD2 (6 bases). Looked up from germline, CDR1 is SGHAT and CDR2 is FQDESV (reference sequence). This CDR3 region has 16 residues. The CDR3 region has the DNA TGTGCCAGCAGCCCACGCTTCCCTATGAACACCGGGGGGCTGTTTTTT. This codes for CASSPRFPMNTGGLFF. The full variable domain, rest sourced from reference TRBV11-1 and TRBJ2-2, is EAEVAQSPRYKITEKSQAVAFWCDPISGHATLYWYRQILGQGPELLVQFQDESVVDDSQLPKDRFSAERLKGVDSTLKIQPAELGDSAMYLCASSPRFPMNTGGLFFGEGSRLTVL.

Note on this clonotype: It is likely a read error, because the conserved phenylalanine at the end of the CDR3 is missing. This chain joins TRBV7-2 and TRBJ2-7; D is perhaps TRBD1 (5 bases). Germline V gene sequence: CDR1 SGHTA, CDR2 FQGNSA. This CDR3 is 14 amino acids long. V was clipped by 2 bases and J by 5 bases, with 13 bases between them. This CDR3 is CASSLRQGNNEQYL. DNA of the CDR3: TGTGCCAGCAGCTTACGGCAGGGTAACAACGAGCAGTACCTC.

In this sample, this clonotype is medium-sized. This chain connects TRBV24-1 to TRBJ1-2, with D maybe TRBD1 (6 bases). CDR3 size: 13 residues. Per the germline V gene, CDR1 is KGHDR and CDR2 is SFDVKD. V lost 4 bases and J 8 bases, leaving 13 bases between the germline ends. The DNA for the CDR3 is TGTGCCACCAGTGAACAGAACAGGGTAGGCTACACCTTC. It is translated as CATSEQNRVGYTF.

There are a few counts of this clonotype. V is TRBV10-1 and J is TRBJ2-5, with a weak D call TRBD1 (6 bases). V was trimmed by 3 bases and J by 3 bases, leaving 14 bases between them. The CDR3 is made up of 15 amino acids. In germline, CDR1 is WNHNN, CDR2 SYGVQD (reference sequence). The CDR3 coding sequence is TGCGCCAGCAGTGATCGCCTGGACAGAGAAGAGACCCAGTACTTC. It is translated as CASSDRLDREETQYF.

This clonotype was detected ten times or more. The genes are TRBV6-6 and TRBJ2-7, with 12 bases fitting TRBD2. Trimming removed 2 bases from V and 1 base from J; junction bases left unmatched: 3. Germline V CDR1 and CDR2: MNHNY, SVGAGI (reference sequence). This CDR3 spans 16 amino acids. CDR3 sequence: CASSYRGLAGSYEQYF. Here the CDR3 DNA reads TGTGCCAGCAGTTACCGAGGACTAGCGGGGTCCTACGAGCAGTACTTC.

The chain uses TRBV12-3 or TRBV12-4 and TRBJ2-1; D may be TRBD1 or TRBD2 (6 bases each). This CDR3 is built from 11 residues. V was pared by 7 bases and J by 9 bases, with 10 bases between. The CDR3 DNA reads as TGTGCCAGCACCGGGGGCAGTGAGCAGTTCTTC. Protein product: CASTGGSEQFF.

This sequence joins TRBV7-9 and TRBJ2-5; D tentatively reads TRBD1 or TRBD2 (6 bases each). The V and J ends lost 10 bases and 2 bases respectively, with 17 bases between them. In germline, CDR1 is SEHNR, CDR2 FQNEAQ (reference sequence). The CDR3 length is 14 residues. CDR3 sequence: CATLLEGGQETQYF. The DNA for the CDR3 is TGTGCCACTCTCCTCGAGGGGGGACAAGAGACCCAGTACTTC.

In regard to this clonotype: Mismatch with germline at one junction end may stem from a read error. This sequence joins TRBV7-2 and TRBJ1-2, with D possibly being TRBD1 (5 bases). CDR3 length equals 14 residues. Germline-derived CDR1 and CDR2 are SGHTA and FQGNSA. CDR3 coding DNA: TGTGCCAGCAGCTTAGAGCGGACAAACTATGGCTACACCTTT. Amino acids: CASSLERTNYGYTF.

This clonotype was observed at least ten times. The chain joins TRBV2 to TRBJ1-2; D unclear. V shed 4 bases and J shed 10 bases, with 13 bases lying between them. This CDR3 has 12 amino acids. Germline CDR1 reads SNHLY; CDR2 reads FYNNEI. CDR3 bases: TGTGCCAGCAGTGTATACAGTGGGTACTACACCTTC. This codes for CASSVYSGYYTF. Complete variable domain (other parts from reference TRBV2 and TRBJ1-2): EPEVTQTPSHQVTQMGQEVILRCVPISNHLYFYWYRQILGQKVEFLVSFYNNEISEKSEIFDDQFSVERPDGSNFTLKIRSTKLEDSAMYFCASSVYSGYYTFGSGTRLTVV.